This entry lists 19 T cell receptor beta chains sequenced from one sample in a study of blood T cell repertoires in COVID-19. Sequencing was performed with immunoSEQ multiplex PCR; in TCRdb, only in-frame clones are kept and a portion is missing. Among roughly 300,000 clones listed, around 87% were seen once. Sequenced: peripheral blood. The source is a woman in her forties or fifties who had recovered from COVID-19.

This chain joins TRBV29-1 and TRBJ2-7, with 7 bases aligning to TRBD2. CDR3 length: 14 amino acids. The V gene's germline CDR1 is SQVTM and CDR2 ANQGSEA. J lost 6 bases, V lost 6 bases, and 14 bases had no gene match. CDR3 amino acids: CSVRITSATGEQYF. CDR3 nucleotide sequence: TGCAGCGTCCGAATTACTAGCGCGACGGGCGAGCAGTACTTC.

As concerns this clone: The sample contains more than one DNA sequence encoding this CDR3. The chain recombines TRBV2 with TRBJ2-5, with 10 bases matching TRBD1. V lost 4 bases and J lost 2; bases outside the gene matches: 1. The CDR3 extends over 14 amino acids. In germline, CDR1 is SNHLY, CDR2 FYNNEI. CDR3 amino acids: CASSGDRGQETQYF. The CDR3 DNA follows: TGTGCCAGCAGTGGGGACAGGGGACAAGAGACCCAGTACTTC.

This clone showed up just a few times. V usage is TRBV7-9 and J usage is TRBJ2-1, with no clear D. CDR3 length equals 13 residues. V dropped 5 bases and J dropped 6 bases, with 11 bases sitting between them. Germline loops: CDR1 SEHNR, CDR2 FQNEAQ (reference sequence). CDR3 in amino acids: CASSLPTSNEQFF. CDR3 DNA: TGTGCCAGCAGCCTCCCTACCTCCAATGAGCAGTTCTTC.

The chain couples TRBV30 to TRBJ1-1, with D possibly being TRBD1 (6 bases). Trimming removed 2 bases from V and 8 bases from J, with 15 bases in between. This CDR3 is 13 amino acids long. CDR1 and CDR2 from the germline V gene are GTSNPN and SVGIG (reference sequence). The CDR3 DNA is TGTGCCTGGAGTAACAGGGTCACTTCAGAAGCTTTCTTT. Its protein is CAWSNRVTSEAFF.

The chain links TRBV27 to TRBJ2-5; 7 positions agree with TRBD1. Per germline, CDR1 MNHEY and CDR2 SMNVEV (reference sequence). Trimming at V came to 8 bases and at J to 5 bases, leaving 11 bases not matched to a gene. This CDR3 comprises 14 residues. In DNA, the CDR3 is TGTGCCAGCGGGTACAGGGGCCTTTGGGAGACCCAGTACTTC. Protein product: CASGYRGLWETQYF.

The chain recombines TRBV28 with TRBJ1-1; 9 positions match TRBD1. Germline V gene data show CDR1 as MDHEN and CDR2 as SYDVKM. The CDR3 covers 14 residues. V was clipped by 6 bases and J by 3 bases; unmatched bases: 5. CDR3 protein: CASREDRGYTEAFF. The CDR3 coding sequence is TGTGCCAGCAGGGAGGACAGGGGCTACACTGAAGCTTTCTTT. Full variable domain (rest looked up from reference TRBV28 and TRBJ1-1): DVKVTQSSRYLVKRTGEKVFLECVQDMDHENMFWYRQDPGLGLRLIYFSYDVKMKEKGDIPEGYSVSREKKERFSLILESASTNQTSMYLCASREDRGYTEAFFGQGTRLTVV.

This clone was detected a few times. The chain is built from TRBV12-3 or TRBV12-4 and TRBJ2-2, with 9 bases lining up with TRBD1. V shed 8 bases, J shed 6 bases, and the junction held 1 base outside the gene matches. The CDR3 runs 12 residues. The CDR3 DNA reads as TGTGCCAGCGGGACAGGGCCCGGGGAGCTGTTTTTT. Amino acids: CASGTGPGELFF.

The rearrangement joins TRBV5-6 to TRBJ2-5; 15 nucleotides line up with TRBD2. The length of the CDR3 is 14 residues. The V gene's germline CDR1 is SGHDT and CDR2 YYEEEE. With 4 bases clipped from V and 9 bases from J, the junction kept 4 bases outside the gene matches. The CDR3 is CASSRGLAGGPQYF. The CDR3 region has the DNA TGTGCCAGCAGCCGGGGACTAGCGGGGGGTCCCCAGTACTTC.

This chain connects TRBV28 to TRBJ1-1, with D uncertain. From germline, CDR1 is MDHEN and CDR2 SYDVKM. This CDR3 region has 14 residues. Trimming took 3 bases from V and 1 from J, leaving 9 bases between them. CDR3 residues: CASSLDLRNTEAFF. DNA of the CDR3: TGTGCCAGCAGTTTGGACTTACGGAACACTGAAGCTTTCTTT.

The genes are TRBV6-4 and TRBJ2-2; 7 positions match TRBD2. Germline values: CDR1 MRHNA, CDR2 SNTAGT. The ends lost 2 bases at V and 4 bases at J; junction bases unmatched: 7. The CDR3 contains 16 residues. The chain's CDR3 is CASSDQQRGSTGELFF. The CDR3 DNA is TGTGCCAGCAGTGACCAGCAGCGGGGCTCCACCGGGGAGCTGTTTTTT.

The V call is TRBV6-2 or TRBV6-3, the J call TRBJ1-2; the D gene is possibly TRBD1 (6 bases). The CDR3 length is 14 residues. V lost 0 bases and J 5 bases, leaving 10 bases between the germline ends. Per the germline V gene, CDR1 is MNHEY and CDR2 is SVGEGT. As DNA, the CDR3 is TGTGCCAGCAGTTACTCAGGACAGAGTTATGGCTACACCTTC. This translates into CASSYSGQSYGYTF.

The rearrangement joins TRBV27 to TRBJ1-5, with D perhaps TRBD1 (6 bases). The CDR3 spans 15 residues. Germline-derived CDR1 and CDR2 are MNHEY and SMNVEV (reference sequence). The V and J ends lost 5 bases and 7 bases respectively, with 18 bases between them. The CDR3 bases are TGTGCCAGCAGTCCCCGGGACACCACGGGGCAGCCCCAGCATTTT. It yields the protein CASSPRDTTGQPQHF.

J is TRBJ2-3 and V is TRBV7-3, with D uncertain. Germline loops: CDR1 SGHTA, CDR2 FQGTGA. V was cut by 4 bases and J by 0 bases, with 5 bases left in between. The length of the CDR3 is 13 residues. CDR3 bases: TGTGCCAGCAGCTCGGAGAGCACAGATACGCAGTATTTT. Translated: CASSSESTDTQYF.

This chain links TRBV6-2 or TRBV6-3 with TRBJ1-1; TRBD1 might be the D (6 bases). This CDR3 has 12 amino acids. Between the trimmed V and J ends, which lost 3 bases and 10 bases, there was a span of 12 bases. The germline CDR1 and CDR2 sequences are MNHEY and SVGEGT. DNA of the CDR3: TGTGCCAGCAGTTATGGGGGCAGGGCAGCTTTCTTT. Translating gives CASSYGGRAAFF.

The rearrangement links TRBV18 to TRBJ2-5; 9 nucleotides agree with TRBD2. The length of the CDR3 is 15 residues. With 4 bases clipped from V and 3 bases from J, the junction kept 6 bases outside the gene matches. Germline V CDR1 and CDR2: KGHSH, LQKENI. CDR3: CASSRGSGREETQYF. Written as DNA, the CDR3 is TGTGCCAGCTCACGCGGTAGCGGGAGAGAAGAGACCCAGTACTTC.

The chain carries TRBV4-1 and TRBJ1-5; D remains ambiguous. The CDR3 runs to 16 residues. CDR1 and CDR2 (germline): MGHRA, YSYEKL. Trimming removed 2 bases from V and 2 bases from J, with 13 bases in between. The CDR3 is CASSQLHSAGNQPQHF. The CDR3 DNA reads as TGCGCCAGCAGCCAACTACACTCGGCGGGCAATCAGCCCCAGCATTTT.

This chain uses TRBV6-5 with TRBJ1-3; a possible D gene is TRBD1 (5 bases). The CDR3 loop spans 14 amino acids. Trimming took off 6 bases at V and 2 bases at J, with 11 bases between the two ends. Per the germline V gene, CDR1 is MNHEY and CDR2 is SVGAGI. In nucleotides, the CDR3 is TGTGCCAGCAGAGACAGCCGAACTGGAAACACCATATATTTT. Its translation is CASRDSRTGNTIYF.

This rearrangement joins TRBV5-1 to TRBJ1-4; 9 bases agree with TRBD1. Looked up from germline, CDR1 is SGHRS and CDR2 is YFSETQ. Germline trimming cut 3 bases from V and 5 bases from J; bases unmatched to any gene: 8. The CDR3 spans 16 residues. CDR3 sequence: CASSSNPGQGNEKLFF. CDR3 nucleotides: TGCGCCAGCAGCTCTAATCCGGGACAGGGAAATGAAAAACTGTTTTTT.

The chain uses TRBV12-3 or TRBV12-4 and TRBJ2-5, with D perhaps matching TRBD2 (6 bases). The CDR3 runs to 12 residues. Trimming removed 7 bases from V and 7 bases from J, with 13 bases in between. CDR3 loop: CASIPPGGTQYF. As DNA, the CDR3 is TGTGCCAGCATCCCACCCGGGGGGACCCAGTACTTC.